A selection of T cell receptor beta chains follows, all from one sample in a study of control samples from healthy donors and cancer patients. Method: immunoSEQ multiplex PCR; TCRdb's copy keeps in-frame clones and lacks some. Found here are approximately 100,000 clones, roughly 89% of them singletons; the top ten hold about 19%. Sequenced input: PBMCs. All receptors come from a man aged 55 to 69 with lung cancer. Both conserved end residues are trimmed from each CDR3.

>TRBV5-1
ASSFMDRGRGEQY
>TRBV6-6
ASIPVGSATEAF
>TRBV5-1
ASSLEGGNTEAF
>TRBV7-9
ASSLARANTEAF
>TRBV7-2
ASSFTQNTEAF
>TRBV3-1/TRBV3-2
ASSQGTTNNEQF
>TRBV6-1
ASSEANLADTQY
>TRBV7-3
ASSLSQGAAETQY
>TRBV5-1
ASSFGGIPTDTQY
>TRBV6-5
AIRLGQTYNEQF
>TRBV20-1
SARQGYEQY
>TRBV7-8
ASSLEAGGYSNQPQH
>TRBV7-9
ASSLADVRQKAF
>TRBV12-5
ASGLVPDGTTINEKLF
>TRBV5-1
ASSLTPDSTEAF
>TRBV12-3/TRBV12-4
ASIRLEGDGYT
>TRBV29-1
SVEVTSTDTQY
>TRBV12-2
ASRLHWDRVVEKLF
>TRBV10-1
ASSESYLQGPYYGYT
>TRBV19
ASTPDLIHDHEQY
>TRBV27
ASKGQGWTNTGELF
>TRBV5-4
ASRDDRQTNYGYT
>TRBV6-5
ASSYSVNTEAF
>TRBV24-1
ATSDPTSGGRETQY
>TRBV6-5
ASTKDAGAKNIQY
>TRBV30
AWSRGYSGNTIY
>TRBV7-2
ASRRTVNTEAF